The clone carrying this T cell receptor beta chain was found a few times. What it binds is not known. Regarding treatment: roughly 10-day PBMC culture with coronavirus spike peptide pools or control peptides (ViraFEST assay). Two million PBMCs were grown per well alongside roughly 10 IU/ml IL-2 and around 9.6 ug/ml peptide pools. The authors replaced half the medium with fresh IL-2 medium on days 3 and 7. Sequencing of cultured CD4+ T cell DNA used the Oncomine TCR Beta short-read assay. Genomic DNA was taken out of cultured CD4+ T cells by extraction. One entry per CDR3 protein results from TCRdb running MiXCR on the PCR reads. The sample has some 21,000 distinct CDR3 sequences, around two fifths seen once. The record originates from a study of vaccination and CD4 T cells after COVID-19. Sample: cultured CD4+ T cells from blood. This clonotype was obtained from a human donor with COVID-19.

This CDR3 reads CASSQDADGEAFF. CDR3 in DNA: TGCGCCAGCAGCCAGGATGCGGACGGCGAAGCTTTCTTT. This chain connects TRBV4-3 to TRBJ1-1; D ambiguous. CDR3 length: 13 amino acids. With 3 bases removed from V and 8 bases from J, the gap between germline ends came to 13 bases. CDR1 and CDR2 (germline): LGHNA, YSLEER.